This TCR beta chain was recorded in a study of blood T cell repertoires in COVID-19. Background on the study: T cells, B-cell-depleted T cells, or PBMCs supplied cDNA or gDNA.

CDR3 length equals 15 residues. Looked up from germline, CDR1 is SGHTA and CDR2 is FQGNSA. Trimming took off 5 bases at V and 4 bases at J, with 18 bases between the two ends. The count of this clone is one. As processed by the authors: Quantification of nucleated cells was approximated via reference gene primer amplification. The assay was immunoSEQ multiplex PCR, and TCRdb's table has in-frame clones only and misses some. From that table come the V and J calls and clone size; the DNA was used to work out D and trimming. The sample includes approximately 190,000 clones, approximately 80% of them seen just once.

The specimen was peripheral blood. This chain joins TRBV7-2 and TRBJ2-7; D is possibly TRBD1 (6 bases). The source is a human donor in a cohort sampled during active COVID-19. CDR3 DNA: TGTGCCAGCAGCCCCAGACGGGACACCGTATACGAGCAGTACTTC. Its protein product is CASSPRRDTVYEQYF.